A selection of T cell receptor beta chains follows, all from one sample in a study of T cell responses to AZD1222 COVID-19 vaccine. Sequenced by immunoSEQ multiplex PCR; TCRdb stores in-frame clones only, minus some. The repertoire holds approximately 100,000 clones, with 88% as singletons. The starting material was peripheral blood, obtained on day 0 of MenACWY control vaccination. The receptor set was obtained from an adult in good health. CDR3s include the opening cysteine and the closing phenylalanine or tryptophan. D genes are given only for firm matches. Some rows have no size entry. The others give once, few or many, or a class for an expanded clone.

D | J | V | size | DNA | CDR3
. | TRBJ2-2 | TRBV7-2 | . | TGTGCCAGCAGCTTGGGGGACATAAACACCGGGGAGCTGTTTTTT | CASSLGDINTGELFF
. | TRBJ1-6 | TRBV7-8 | . | TGTGCCAGCAGCTGGGGCAGCTATAATTCACCCCTCCACTTT | CASSWGSYNSPLHF
. | TRBJ1-6 | TRBV9 | . | TGTGCCAGCAGCGTAGGGGGGGCTAATAATTCACCCCTCCACTTT | CASSVGGANNSPLHF
. | TRBJ2-2 | TRBV28 | few | TGTGCCAGCAGTTTATCCCTGACAGCACCGGTGGAGCTGTTTTTT | CASSLSLTAPVELFF
TRBD2 | TRBJ2-7 | TRBV5-1 | once | TGCGCCAGCAGCTTGGAGGGCCCTAGGGAGGGCCTCAGGCAGTACTTC | CASSLEGPREGLRQYF
TRBD1 | TRBJ1-2 | TRBV5-4 | . | TGTGCCAGCAGCGGACAGGGTGGGTATGGCTACACCTTC | CASSGQGGYGYTF
TRBD1 | TRBJ1-3 | TRBV4-2 | . | TGTGCCAGCAGCCAAGAACAGGGGTACGGAAACACCATATATTTT | CASSQEQGYGNTIYF
. | TRBJ2-7 | TRBV5-3 | . | TGTGCCAGAAGCAAGGTAGGGGATTTGGGCGGGGAACTGGACGAGCAGTACTTC | CARSKVGDLGGELDEQYF
TRBD1 | TRBJ2-3 | TRBV5-1 | . | TGCGCCAGCAGCTATGACAGGGGATCCACAGATACGCAGTATTTT | CASSYDRGSTDTQYF
TRBD2 | TRBJ2-7 | TRBV7-2 | few | TGTGCCAGCAGCAGCCCGGGGGGGTTTGGCGAGCAGTACTTC | CASSSPGGFGEQYF